The next 14 T cell receptor beta chains were all read from a single sample in a study of identical twins. TCRdb re-analysed the 5' RACE reads in MiXCR, keeping a single row per CDR3 protein. This repertoire shows approximately 350,000 distinct CDR3 sequences, 9% to 15% found once; its top ten account for approximately 7.5%. The same data also went into a second study, on yellow fever vaccine responses in identical twins.

Sequencing input: CD8+ T cells sorted from blood. The receptors were gathered from a woman aged 18-35 years in good health.

This clonotype appeared a few times. The genes are TRBV25-1 and TRBJ2-1; D ambiguous. This CDR3 comprises 14 residues. Trimming left V 2 bases short and J 5 bases short, with 10 bases between. CDR1 and CDR2 from the germline V gene are MGHDK and SYGVNS. The CDR3 is CASSEIWRDNEQFF. The CDR3 bases are TGTGCCAGCAGTGAAATTTGGAGAGACAATGAGCAGTTCTTC. Full variable domain (remainder filled in from reference TRBV25-1 and TRBJ2-1): EADIYQTPRYLVIGTGKKITLECSQTMGHDKMYWYQQDPGMELHLIHYSYGVNSTEKGDLSSESTVSRIRTEHFPLTLESARPSHTSQYLCASSEIWRDNEQFFGPGTRLTVL.

This clonotype has only a few counts. CDR3 sequence: CAPPLAGVHEQFF. The CDR3 bases are TGTGCTCCGCCCCTAGCGGGAGTCCATGAGCAGTTCTTC. The chain links TRBV21-1 to TRBJ2-1; the table's TRBD2 call for D was not verified on the DNA. TRBV21-1 is given as a pseudogene. The CDR3 consists of 13 residues.

Turning to this clonotype: A single base separates this from a much larger clone, so it may be a read error. The J gene is TRBJ1-1, the V gene TRBV6-1; D unclear. V was pared by 5 bases and J by 3 bases, with 4 bases between. There are 11 residues in the CDR3. CDR1 and CDR2 (germline): MNHNS, SASEGT. CDR3 amino acids: CASSWYTEAFF. CDR3 coding DNA: TGTGCCAGCAGTTGGTACACTGAAGCTTTCTTT.

The chain couples TRBV20-1 to TRBJ2-7; weak D call: TRBD1 (7 bases). The CDR3 consists of 17 residues. Germline V lookup: CDR1 DFQATT, CDR2 SNEGSKA (reference sequence). V was clipped by 6 bases and J by 7 bases, with 31 bases between them. In DNA form, the CDR3 reads TGCAGTGCCCTCCCGAGCACAGGGGAGGTTGGTATCTGGGAGCAGTACGTC. Protein product: CSALPSTGEVGIWEQYV.

Points on this clonotype: At one end, the junction sequence differs from germline, possibly due to a read error. The V and J genes are TRBV7-3 and TRBJ1-6; the D gene is possibly TRBD1 (6 bases). The CDR3 has 17 residues. Germline assignment: CDR1 SGHTA and CDR2 FQGTGA. The CDR3 reads CARSSGAERSYNSPLHF. The CDR3 DNA follows: TGTGCCCGCAGCTCAGGGGCAGAAAGGTCCTATAATTCACCCCTCCACTTT. The variable domain in full, completed from reference TRBV7-3 and TRBJ1-6, reads GAGVSQTPSNKVTEKGKYVELRCDPISGHTALYWYRQSLGQGPEFLIYFQGTGAADDSGLPNDRFFAVRPEGSVSTLKIQRTERGDSAVYLCARSSGAERSYNSPLHFGNGTRLTVT.

This clonotype was seen a few times. The gene calls are TRBV20-1 and TRBJ2-1; D may be TRBD2 (5 bases). The CDR3 contains 14 residues. Between the trimmed V and J ends, which lost 0 bases and 10 bases, there was a span of 16 bases. Germline V gene lookup returns CDR1 DFQATT and CDR2 SNEGSKA (reference sequence). The chain's CDR3 is CSARDTVSGEEQFF. The CDR3 DNA is TGCAGTGCTAGAGATACGGTCTCTGGGGAGGAGCAGTTCTTC.

The V call is TRBV29-1, the J call TRBJ2-1; D ambiguous. Per the germline V gene, CDR1 is SQVTM and CDR2 is ANQGSEA. V dropped 5 bases and J dropped 8 bases, with 7 bases sitting between them. This CDR3 is 10 amino acids long. The CDR3 here is CSVIRDEQFF. In DNA, the CDR3 is TGCAGCGTTATCCGGGATGAGCAGTTCTTC.

The CDR3 here is CASQNSGQSYEQYF. Here the CDR3 DNA reads TGTGCCAGCCAAAATTCGGGACAGAGCTACGAGCAGTACTTC. This chain connects TRBV5-8 to TRBJ2-7; TRBD1 aligns across 7 bases. Germline values: CDR1 SGHTS, CDR2 YDEGEE. CDR3 size: 14 residues. Trimming cost V 7 bases and J 3 bases; bases outside gene matches: 10.

The chain has TRBV5-1 and TRBJ2-3; TRBD2 matches at 8 bases. The CDR3 runs 16 residues. J gave up 0 bases and V 5 bases, and 8 bases lay outside the gene matches. Germline lookup yields CDR1 SGHRS and CDR2 YFSETQ. CDR3 DNA: TGCGCCAGCAGTTATGGTGCTAGCGGGAGCACAGATACGCAGTATTTT. It yields the protein CASSYGASGSTDTQYF. Supplemented by reference TRBV5-1 and TRBJ2-3, the full variable domain reads KAGVTQTPRYLIKTRGQQVTLSCSPISGHRSVSWYQQTPGQGLQFLFEYFSETQRNKGNFPGRFSGRQFSNSRSEMNVSTLELGDSALYLCASSYGASGSTDTQYFGPGTRLTVL.

This clonotype showed up many times. The CDR3 reads CAISEEGGRDTQYF. The DNA of the CDR3 is TGTGCCATCAGTGAGGAGGGGGGTCGAGATACGCAGTATTTT. The gene calls are TRBV10-3 and TRBJ2-3, with D possibly called TRBD1 or TRBD2 (6 bases each). Germline V lookup: CDR1 ENHRY, CDR2 SYGVKD. The V end was cut by 2 bases, the J end by 5 bases, with 11 bases between. This CDR3 is built from 14 residues.

This clonotype was seen many times. The chain links TRBV12-3 or TRBV12-4 to TRBJ1-2; TRBD1 might be the D (5 bases). V was cut by 4 bases and J by 12 bases, with 18 bases left in between. The CDR3 loop spans 13 amino acids. As DNA, the CDR3 is TGTGCCAGCAGTTGGAAAGGGACGGATATCAACACCTTC. Translating gives CASSWKGTDINTF.

This sequence joins TRBV24-1 and TRBJ2-7; D is perhaps TRBD1 (7 bases). The germline V and J ends were trimmed by 3 bases and 1 base, with 15 bases remaining between them. The CDR3 has 16 amino acids. Per germline, CDR1 KGHDR and CDR2 SFDVKD. CDR3 in amino acids: CATSDTTTGTSYEQYF. The CDR3 coding sequence is TGTGCCACCAGTGATACTACGACAGGGACTTCCTACGAGCAGTACTTC.

The chain carries TRBV4-1 and TRBJ2-7, with 7 bases that match TRBD1. The CDR3 loop spans 15 amino acids. Germline V lookup: CDR1 MGHRA, CDR2 YSYEKL. V shed 3 bases, J shed 0 bases, and the junction held 5 bases outside the gene matches. CDR3 bases: TGCGCCAGCAGCCACCGGACAGGACGCTCCTACGAGCAGTACTTC. Its protein product is CASSHRTGRSYEQYF.

This clonotype was recorded a few times. The chain links TRBV29-1 to TRBJ1-6, with unresolved D. Germline CDR1 is SQVTM and CDR2 is ANQGSEA. The CDR3 spans 13 residues. V lost 1 base and J lost 7, with 8 bases in between. CDR3 protein: CSVEARENSPLHF. CDR3 DNA: TGCAGCGTTGAAGCCCGAGAGAATTCACCCCTCCACTTT.